The 23 T cell receptor beta chains listed next were all sequenced from one sample in a study of radiation and T cells in renal cell carcinoma. Assay: immunoSEQ multiplex PCR; the TCRdb copy retains only in-frame clones and omits some. The profile covers about 150,000 clones, with roughly 87% appearing a single time and 10% to 15% taken by the ten largest. Documented time point: blood 2 weeks post-SBRT. Treatment in this sample: 15 Gy SBRT to primary tumor, nephrectomy 4 weeks later. The sequencing here drew on blood, taken from a patient whose treatment included radiotherapy and nephrectomy. The receptor source for this set is a woman between 45 and 60 years old with renal cell carcinoma.

The rearrangement links TRBV29-1 to TRBJ2-5; 8 positions match TRBD2. CDR1 is SQVTM and CDR2 is ANQGSEA in the germline V gene. The CDR3 is made up of 15 amino acids. V shed 1 base and J 4 bases; nucleotides not matched to a gene: 8. The CDR3 is CSVEGGAGGTETQYF. DNA of the CDR3: TGCAGCGTTGAAGGAGGGGCGGGGGGAACAGAGACCCAGTACTTC.

The chain combines TRBV6-1 with TRBJ1-2; D not certain. Trimming shortened V by 11 bases and J by 4 bases, and 23 bases separated the two germline ends. There are 15 residues in the CDR3. CDR1 MNHNS and CDR2 SASEGT come from the germline V gene. CDR3 bases: TGTGCCTGCACCGGCCGTAGGGCTGGGCTCTATGGCTACACCTTC. As protein: CACTGRRAGLYGYTF.

The V call is TRBV29-1, the J call TRBJ2-1; D might be TRBD1 (6 bases). The CDR3 has 13 residues. CDR1 and CDR2 from the germline V gene are SQVTM and ANQGSEA. V lost 6 bases and J 9 bases, leaving 18 bases between the germline ends. The CDR3: CSVQGQGSGEQFF. The DNA for the CDR3 is TGCAGCGTCCAGGGGCAGGGATCGGGTGAGCAGTTCTTC.

This sequence joins TRBV5-1 and TRBJ1-6; TRBD1 agrees at 7 bases. With 4 bases clipped from V and 6 bases from J, the junction kept 10 bases outside the gene matches. Germline values: CDR1 SGHRS, CDR2 YFSETQ. The CDR3 length is 16 residues. The CDR3 DNA reads as TGCGCCAGCAGCGCCCAGGGGGGGGGTGGTAATTCACCCCTCCACTTT. It translates to CASSAQGGGGNSPLHF.

V gene TRBV5-1 combines with J gene TRBJ1-1, with 8 bases lining up with TRBD1. Germline V gene data show CDR1 as SGHRS and CDR2 as YFSETQ. CDR3 size: 15 residues. Germline trimming cut 5 bases from V and 1 base from J; bases unmatched to any gene: 7. The CDR3 nucleotides are TGCGCCAGCAGTCCAAATACAGGGGGGAACACTGAAGCTTTCTTT. Protein sequence: CASSPNTGGNTEAFF.

The chain joins TRBV5-5 to TRBJ1-2; D is possibly TRBD1 (6 bases). The CDR3 totals 14 residues. V was cut by 0 bases and J by 5 bases, with 11 bases left in between. The germline gives CDR1 SGHKS, CDR2 YYEKEE (reference sequence). CDR3 sequence (DNA): TGTGCCAGCAGCTTGGGCCAGGGGAGATATGGCTACACCTTC. The encoded protein is CASSLGQGRYGYTF.

The V and J genes are TRBV5-4 and TRBJ2-1; TRBD2 aligns across 9 bases. This CDR3 has 16 residues. V shed 4 bases and J 4 bases; nucleotides not matched to a gene: 9. The germline gives CDR1 SGHNT, CDR2 YYREEE (reference sequence). CDR3 region: CASSILGLAPYNEQFF. The CDR3 region has the DNA TGTGCCAGCAGCATTCTAGGACTAGCGCCTTACAATGAGCAGTTCTTC.

V usage is TRBV7-3 and J usage is TRBJ1-1; no definite D call. The CDR3 covers 13 residues. Trimming removed 3 bases at V and 5 bases at J, with 10 bases between. Germline V gene sequence: CDR1 SGHTA, CDR2 FQGTGA. CDR3: CASSFTIKTEAFF. CDR3 DNA sequence: TGTGCCAGCAGCTTCACCATAAAAACTGAAGCTTTCTTT.

J is TRBJ1-1 and V is TRBV11-1, with 8 bases that match TRBD1. The CDR3 runs to 15 residues. Germline V gives CDR1 SGHAT, CDR2 FQDESV (reference sequence). The ends lost 2 bases at V and 4 bases at J; junction bases unmatched: 6. CDR3 residues: CASSLYPTGGTEAFF. The CDR3 DNA is TGTGCCAGCAGCTTATATCCCACAGGGGGCACTGAAGCTTTCTTT.

The chain employs TRBV4-2 and TRBJ2-1; D gene uncertain. Between the trimmed V and J ends, which lost 3 bases and 8 bases, there was a span of 11 bases. There are 13 residues in the CDR3. The germline CDR1 and CDR2 sequences are LGHNA and YNFKEQ. The CDR3 is CASSQAIWDEQFF. CDR3 in DNA: TGTGCCAGCAGCCAGGCCATTTGGGATGAGCAGTTCTTC.

J is TRBJ2-6 and V is TRBV5-5; D is ambiguous. This CDR3 is built from 16 residues. Between the trimmed V and J ends, which lost 0 bases and 0 bases, there was a span of 7 bases. Germline values: CDR1 SGHKS, CDR2 YYEKEE (reference sequence). CDR3 residues: CASSLAAGSGANVLTF. The CDR3 nucleotides read TGTGCCAGCAGCTTGGCTGCAGGCTCTGGGGCCAACGTCCTGACTTTC.

The J gene is TRBJ2-3, the V gene TRBV19; TRBD2 is a possible D gene (6 bases). The germline V gene encodes CDR1 LNHDA and CDR2 SQIVND (reference sequence). The germline V and J ends were trimmed by 6 bases and 2 bases, with 15 bases remaining between them. CDR3 length: 15 amino acids. CDR3 bases: TGTGCCAGTAGGGACCCGGGGGAGTTCACAGATACGCAGTATTTT. This sequence encodes CASRDPGEFTDTQYF.

The chain joins TRBV6-6 to TRBJ2-1, with 9 nucleotides matching TRBD2. The junction had 7 bases not matched to a gene; V was cut back by 0 bases and J by 7 bases. This CDR3 spans 16 amino acids. CDR1 is MNHNY, CDR2 SVGAGI, per germline (reference sequence). For the CDR3, the DNA is TGTGCCAGCAGTTACTCGGCGGCGGGGGGGCGGAATGAGCAGTTCTTC. Translated: CASSYSAAGGRNEQFF.

This chain links TRBV20-1 with TRBJ1-1; D remains ambiguous. Germline V lookup: CDR1 DFQATT, CDR2 SNEGSKA (reference sequence). The CDR3 contains 11 residues. V was cut by 5 bases and J by 5 bases, with 9 bases left in between. The CDR3 DNA is TGCAGTGCTTGGGATAGGACTGAAGCTTTCTTT. This gives the protein CSAWDRTEAFF.

The chain carries TRBV5-1 and TRBJ2-7; D perhaps matches TRBD1 (8 bases). CDR3 length equals 16 residues. Deletions cut 2 bases from V and 0 bases from J, with 15 bases between. Germline loops: CDR1 SGHRS, CDR2 YFSETQ. This CDR3 reads CASSLYRGGSSYEQYF. The CDR3 nucleotides are TGCGCCAGCAGCTTATACAGGGGGGGCTCCTCCTACGAGCAGTACTTC.

Here the CDR3 DNA reads TGTGCCAGCAGCATACAAAGCGGGGCCGGGGAGACCCAGTACTTC. Its protein product is CASSIQSGAGETQYF. The genes are TRBV6-6 and TRBJ2-5; 7 bases are a match to TRBD2. The CDR3 runs to 15 residues. The germline CDR1 and CDR2 sequences are MNHNY and SVGAGI (reference sequence). Germline trimming cut 6 bases from V and 5 bases from J; bases unmatched to any gene: 12.

This chain connects TRBV11-3 to TRBJ1-4; the D is unclear. The germline V gene has CDR1 SGHNT and CDR2 YENEEA. V lost 0 bases, J lost 0 bases, and 8 bases lay in between. This CDR3 comprises 16 residues. The DNA for the CDR3 is TGTGCCAGCAGCTTAGAAAGGATGACAACTAATGAAAAACTGTTTTTT. It translates to CASSLERMTTNEKLFF.

CDR3 DNA: TGTGCCAGCAGCTTAGCCAGCCATTATTTAATGAACACTGAAGCTTTCTTT. Translated, it gives CASSLASHYLMNTEAFF. The chain combines TRBV11-1 with TRBJ1-1; D unresolved. V lost 0 bases to trimming and J lost 0 bases, with 14 bases between them. There are 17 residues in the CDR3. Germline values: CDR1 SGHAT, CDR2 FQDESV (reference sequence).

The rearrangement uses TRBV13 and TRBJ2-1; a possible D gene is TRBD1 (7 bases). The CDR3 is 14 amino acids. Germline CDR1 PRHDT, CDR2 FYEKMQ (reference sequence). The ends were cut back, 6 bases at V and 9 bases at J, with 18 bases in the middle. Here the CDR3 reads CASRRTGVGGEQFF. CDR3 sequence (DNA): TGTGCCAGCAGACGGACAGGCGTGGGAGGTGAGCAGTTCTTC.

This clone was seen a few times. The chain recombines TRBV7-6 with TRBJ2-7, with D possibly being TRBD2 (5 bases). The length of the CDR3 is 13 residues. CDR1 and CDR2 (germline): SGHVS, FNYEAQ. The V and J ends lost 3 bases and 6 bases respectively, with 12 bases between them. CDR3: CASSFGSGFEQYF. The CDR3 DNA reads as TGTGCCAGCAGCTTCGGGTCGGGATTCGAGCAGTACTTC.

This chain uses TRBV7-8 with TRBJ1-3, with 7 bases lining up with TRBD1. With 3 bases clipped from V and 2 bases from J, the junction kept 1 base outside the gene matches. The CDR3 runs to 14 residues. Germline CDR1 is SGHVS and CDR2 is FQNEAQ. The CDR3 loop is CASSFGTAGNTIYF. The CDR3 bases are TGTGCCAGCAGCTTCGGGACAGCTGGAAACACCATATATTTT.

The chain combines TRBV10-3 with TRBJ1-2; 7 bases fit TRBD1. V trimming: 2 bases; J trimming: 1 base; junction bases outside the gene matches: 7. Per germline, CDR1 ENHRY and CDR2 SYGVKD. The CDR3 is 16 residues long. The CDR3 protein is CAISEARQGLNYGYTF. The CDR3 coding sequence is TGTGCCATCAGTGAGGCCCGACAGGGTCTTAACTATGGCTACACCTTC.

Written as DNA, the CDR3 is TGTGCCAGCAGCCGCCATAATTCACCCCTCCACTTT. Translation gives CASSRHNSPLHF. V is TRBV27 and J is TRBJ1-6; no reliable D call. CDR1 is MNHEY and CDR2 is SMNVEV in the germline V gene (reference sequence). The CDR3 spans 12 residues. V was shortened by 6 bases and J by 5 bases, with 5 bases between the two germline ends.